Given below is one TCR beta chain in context. An end of the junction does not agree with germline; a read error may underlie this. Using immunoSEQ multiplex PCR, the repertoire was profiled, and TCRdb retains in-frame clones only, with some absent. Among fewer than 35,000 clones listed, roughly 91% were seen once. Treatment: preoperative locoregional IRX-2 cytokine immunotherapy. Samples came from a phase Ib trial of preoperative locoregional IRX-2 cytokine immunotherapy. The sample belongs to a study of preoperative IRX-2 immunotherapy in early breast cancer. This CDR3 has 14 residues. Germline V CDR1 and CDR2: MNHGY, SAAAGT.

The clonotype comes from a human donor with breast cancer. V gene TRBV6-8 combines with J gene TRBJ1-2, with 8 positions matching TRBD1. The sequences come from tumor tissue, collected after IRX-2 immunotherapy. CDR3 sequence: CAISAGQGNYGYTF. The DNA for the CDR3 is TGTGCCATCAGTGCTGGACAGGGTAACTATGGCTACACCTTC.